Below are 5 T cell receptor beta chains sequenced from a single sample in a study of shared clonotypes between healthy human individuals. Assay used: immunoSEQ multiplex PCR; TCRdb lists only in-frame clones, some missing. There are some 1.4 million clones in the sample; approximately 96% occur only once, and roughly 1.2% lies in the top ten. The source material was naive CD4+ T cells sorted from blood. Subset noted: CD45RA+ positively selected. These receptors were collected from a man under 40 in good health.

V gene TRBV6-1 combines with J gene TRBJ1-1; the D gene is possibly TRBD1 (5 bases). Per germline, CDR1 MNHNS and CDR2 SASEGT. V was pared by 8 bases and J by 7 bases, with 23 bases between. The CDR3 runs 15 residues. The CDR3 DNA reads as TGTGCCAGCCGGCCAAGTTTGGGGGTCGAGGGTGAAGCTTTCTTT. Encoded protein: CASRPSLGVEGEAFF.

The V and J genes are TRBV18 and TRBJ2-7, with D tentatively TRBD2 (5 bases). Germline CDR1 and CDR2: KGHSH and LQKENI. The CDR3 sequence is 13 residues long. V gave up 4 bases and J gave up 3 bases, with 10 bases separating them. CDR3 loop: CASSRGGGYEQYF. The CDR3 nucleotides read TGTGCCAGCTCACGTGGAGGCGGCTACGAGCAGTACTTC.

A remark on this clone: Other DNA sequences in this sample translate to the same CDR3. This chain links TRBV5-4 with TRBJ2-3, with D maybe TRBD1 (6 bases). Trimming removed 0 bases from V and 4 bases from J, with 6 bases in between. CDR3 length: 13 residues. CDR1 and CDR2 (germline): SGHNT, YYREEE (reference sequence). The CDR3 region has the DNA TGTGCCAGCAGCTTGGCAGGGGCAGATACGCAGTATTTT. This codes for CASSLAGADTQYF.

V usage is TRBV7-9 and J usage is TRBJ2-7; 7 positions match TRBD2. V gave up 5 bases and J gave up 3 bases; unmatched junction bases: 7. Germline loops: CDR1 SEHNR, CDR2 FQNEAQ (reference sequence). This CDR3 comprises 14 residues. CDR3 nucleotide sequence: TGTGCCAGCAGCCCCAGTTCGGGGGGCTACGAGCAGTACTTC. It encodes CASSPSSGGYEQYF.

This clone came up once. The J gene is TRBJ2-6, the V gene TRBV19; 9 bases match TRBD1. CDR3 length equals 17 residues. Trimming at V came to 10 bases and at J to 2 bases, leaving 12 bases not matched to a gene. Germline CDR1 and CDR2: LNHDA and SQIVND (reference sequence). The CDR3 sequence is CATKGRDRETGANVLTF. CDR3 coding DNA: TGTGCCACCAAAGGTCGGGACAGGGAAACTGGGGCCAACGTCCTGACTTTC.